This T cell receptor beta chain is drawn from a study of post-analysis software for immune sequencing data. Study findings and constraints: In patients, about 5 TRBV segments were more frequent than in controls, with TRBV5-6, TRBV5-1 and TRBV20-1 among them.

Unique molecular identifiers were carried by the TCR beta cDNA libraries. The source material, about 0.85 to 11 million T cells, gave rise to 400,000 to 600,000 cDNA molecules. Using its own MiXCR run on the PCR reads, TCRdb lists one record per CDR3 protein. The sample gives 380,000 or so distinct CDR3 sequences, less than 35% of which show up once; 13% is in the top ten. The sample holds a few counts of this clonotype. Its antigen is still unknown. A much larger clone lies a single base off, so this may be a read error. Germline loops: CDR1 SQVTM, CDR2 ANQGSEA. This CDR3 region has 13 residues. V was trimmed by 7 bases and J by 4 bases, leaving 16 bases between them.

The clonotype was recovered from a girl between 5 and 17 years old with multiple sclerosis. The V gene is TRBV29-1, the J gene TRBJ1-2; D perhaps matches TRBD1 (6 bases). Material: blood. Here the CDR3 reads CSAGDKDLYGYTF. The CDR3 DNA follows: TGCAGCGCGGGGGACAAGGACCTCTATGGCTACACCTTC. Drawing the rest from reference TRBV29-1 and TRBJ1-2, the complete variable domain is SAVISQKPSRDICQRGTSLTIQCQVDSQVTMMFWYRQQPGQSLTLIATANQGSEATYESGFVIDKFPISRPNLTFSTLTVSNMSPEDSSIYLCSAGDKDLYGYTFGSGTRLTVV.